This T cell receptor (beta chain) was profiled in a study of PD-1 blockade in classical Hodgkin lymphoma. Study-wide results and limits: TCR diversity at baseline was reported to be reduced in newly diagnosed patients relative to healthy donors. Patients starting nivolumab less than 1 year after ASCT had lower diversity and were excluded from later analyses.

The CDR3 extends over 14 amino acids. Trimming took 4 bases from V and 5 from J, leaving 14 bases between them. Germline CDR1 MDHEN, CDR2 SYDVKM. Time point in this sample: cycle 4 day 1 (C4D1), after 5 to 7 weeks of nivolumab. Every patient had relapsed following autologous stem cell transplantation, and cohorts differed in brentuximab vedotin exposure. Magnetic negative selection was used to purify CD4+ T cells from thawed PBMCs. Patients showed best responses of complete response, partial response or progressive disease. Using immunoSEQ multiplex PCR, the repertoire was profiled, and TCRdb retains in-frame clones only, with some absent. The table lists about 32,000 clones, approximately 90% of them singletons. Notes on this clone: Its antigen is as yet unknown.

The receptor was derived from a human donor with classical Hodgkin lymphoma. The sample in question was CD4+ T cells from blood, obtained before the fourth cycle of nivolumab. This rearrangement joins TRBV28 to TRBJ2-5, with D unresolved. The CDR3 coding sequence is TGTGCCAGCAGTTCCCGGGTTTTTCGGGAGACCCAGTACTTC. The encoded protein is CASSSRVFRETQYF.